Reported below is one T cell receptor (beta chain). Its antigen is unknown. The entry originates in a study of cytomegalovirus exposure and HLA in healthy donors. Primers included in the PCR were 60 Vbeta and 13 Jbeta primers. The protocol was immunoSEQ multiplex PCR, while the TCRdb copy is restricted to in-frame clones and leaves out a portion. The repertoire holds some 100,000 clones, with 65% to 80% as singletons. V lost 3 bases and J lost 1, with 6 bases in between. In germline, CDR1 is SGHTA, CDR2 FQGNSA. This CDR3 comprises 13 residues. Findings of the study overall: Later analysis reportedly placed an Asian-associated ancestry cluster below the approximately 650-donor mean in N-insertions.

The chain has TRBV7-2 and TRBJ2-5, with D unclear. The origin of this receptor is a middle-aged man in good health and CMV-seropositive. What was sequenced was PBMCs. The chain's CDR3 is CASSFTGQETQYF. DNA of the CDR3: TGTGCCAGCAGCTTCACCGGCCAAGAGACCCAGTACTTC.